A selection of T cell receptor beta chains follows, all from one sample in a study of blood T cell repertoires in COVID-19. Assay used: immunoSEQ multiplex PCR; TCRdb lists only in-frame clones, some missing. Of about 380,000 clones listed, about 85% are singletons. The source material was peripheral blood. The receptors derive from a woman aged 18-35 years with acute or convalescent COVID-19. The CDR3 runs from the conserved cysteine through the conserved F or W.

j_call v_call cdr3_aa
TRBJ1-1 TRBV15 CATSREVNRGHPVGEAFF
TRBJ1-4 TRBV18 CASSRSTTNEKLFF
TRBJ2-1 TRBV12-5 CASGTVLVGKGQGDYNEQFF
TRBJ2-2 TRBV11-2 CASSSLAGRTGELFF
TRBJ2-1 TRBV7-6 CASSRTLLHYGTNEQFF
TRBJ2-7 TRBV7-9 CASSLTPGTGTSGSYEQYF
TRBJ2-5 TRBV7-9 CASSFTGSQETQYF
TRBJ2-7 TRBV30 CAWTVGGAVTYEQYF
TRBJ2-5 TRBV7-3 CASSPHGGGGETQYF
TRBJ1-2 TRBV5-6 CASSHRDSLTF
TRBJ2-5 TRBV7-9 CASTPDRGQYF
TRBJ1-2 TRBV29-1 CSVEAYSPTGNYGYTF
TRBJ2-7 TRBV2 CASRTGTSGRASYEQYF
TRBJ1-5 TRBV6-1 CASSEAYNQPQHF
TRBJ1-6 TRBV10-3 CASKGGGAFSPLHF
TRBJ2-5 TRBV9 CASSVRWEGETQYF
TRBJ1-2 TRBV5-1 CASSPYTGGRGYTF
TRBJ1-1 TRBV25-1 CASRKPMNTEAFF
TRBJ1-5 TRBV6-1 CASSELPGNSNQPQHF
TRBJ2-7 TRBV5-1 CASRQSSSYEQYF
TRBJ2-7 TRBV3-1/TRBV3-2 CASSLRPGQGVEQYF
TRBJ2-2 TRBV30 CAWSGVLAGRTGELFF
TRBJ2-1 TRBV27 CASSWGRGAYNEQFF
TRBJ1-6 TRBV10-2 CASSGGSSPLHF
TRBJ1-1 TRBV4-1 CASSHRALNTEAFF
TRBJ1-3 TRBV7-3 CASSPGTAGNTIYF
TRBJ2-7 TRBV27 CASSQGLAESSYEQYF
TRBJ1-2 TRBV4-2 CASSSRQGELGGYTF
TRBJ1-2 TRBV6-5 CASSYSTDRGLGYTF
TRBJ2-3 TRBV19 CASSIGGTGSDTQYF
TRBJ2-3 TRBV6-5 CASARPGTTDDTQYF
TRBJ1-1 TRBV7-2 CASSPGGYTEAFF
TRBJ2-1 TRBV18 CASSLVSGGPYNEQFF
TRBJ2-1 TRBV29-1 CSVDTSGSNNEQFF
TRBJ2-5 TRBV27 CASSPGLTSGGAFHQETQYF
TRBJ2-1 TRBV28 CASSSQGDEQFF
TRBJ2-5 TRBV28 CASSLADQETQYF
TRBJ1-6 TRBV19 CASTAGIYDPSPLHF
TRBJ2-1 TRBV14 CASSPGVAGSNEQFF